A single sample is the source of the 25 T cell receptor beta chains below, sequenced in a study of tumor-infiltrating lymphocytes in primary liver carcinoma. Extraction of RNA together with DNA used about 17-30 mg of unsorted bulk tissue. The investigators made TCR beta cDNA from approximately 0.5 ug total RNA, using a constant-region primer. Nested multiplex PCR, run for three rounds with slightly modified ARM-PCR, yielded TCR beta libraries. Both of the initial two PCR rounds ran for nine to ten cycles and employed TRBV1-TRBV30 forward primers alongside a C-beta reverse primer. One entry per CDR3 protein results from TCRdb running MiXCR on the multiplex PCR reads. The table lists approximately 73,000 distinct CDR3 sequences, roughly two thirds of them singletons, with roughly 26% in the top ten. Sequences were obtained from liver tumor tissue from sampling region 4. Subset reported: tumor region T4, right-lateral pole. These receptors came from a man aged 35 to 55 with primary liver carcinoma and hepatitis B virus infection.

Regarding this clonotype: A much larger clone differs from this one at a single base, so this may be a read error. A read error is likely, as this CDR3 ends without the conserved phenylalanine or tryptophan. This sequence joins TRBV5-4 and TRBJ2-1; no reliable D call. CDR1 and CDR2 from the germline V gene are SGHNT and YYREEE (reference sequence). The CDR3 is 13 amino acids. CDR3 in DNA: TGTGCCGGCAGCTTGGGTTGGGATAATGAGCAGTTCCTC. Translated: CAGSLGWDNEQFL.

The CDR3 region is CASSTADRDYGYTF. Written as DNA, the CDR3 is TGTGCCAGCAGCACAGCAGATAGGGACTATGGCTACACCTTC. This sequence joins TRBV11-2 and TRBJ1-2; D call uncertain. CDR3 size: 14 residues. Germline values: CDR1 SGHAT, CDR2 FQNNGV. Trimming left V 5 bases short and J 3 bases short, with 13 bases between.

Notes on this clonotype: The conserved phenylalanine or tryptophan normally closing the CDR3 is absent here, so this likely arose from a read error. The V call is TRBV6-5, the J call TRBJ2-7; D assignment may be TRBD1 or TRBD2 (5 bases each). Germline loops: CDR1 MNHEY, CDR2 SVGAGI. The CDR3 totals 12 residues. CDR3 region: CVSKRGSYEQYL. The CDR3 DNA is TGTGTCAGCAAGAGGGGTTCCTACGAGCAGTACTTA.

As to this clonotype: A clone one base away is much larger, so this may be a read error. The chain employs TRBV7-8 and TRBJ2-2, with a weak D call TRBD2 (6 bases). This CDR3 is built from 16 residues. Germline V CDR1 and CDR2: SGHVS, FQNEAQ. The CDR3 nucleotides read TGTGCCAGCAGCTTAAACCGGGGGACGAACACCGGGGACCTGTTTTTT. This encodes CASSLNRGTNTGDLFF.

This clonotype was counted many times. The chain is built from TRBV29-1 and TRBJ1-4; D perhaps matches TRBD1 (5 bases). The CDR3 has 11 residues. Germline CDR1 reads SQVTM; CDR2 reads ANQGSEA. Trimming removed 7 bases at V and 8 bases at J, with 11 bases between. The chain's CDR3 is CSGGEDEKLFF. Written as DNA, the CDR3 is TGCAGCGGGGGGGAAGACGAAAAACTGTTTTTT.

This CDR3 reads CASSNADSHNTEAFF. The CDR3 bases are TGTGCCAGCAGTAATGCGGACAGTCATAACACTGAAGCTTTCTTT. The J gene is TRBJ1-1, the V gene TRBV12-3 or TRBV12-4; TRBD1 might be the D (6 bases). This CDR3 region has 15 residues. Trimming took 5 bases from V and 2 from J, leaving 15 bases between them.

Concerning this clonotype itself: The CDR3 ends on some other residue instead of the conserved phenylalanine or tryptophan, so this is likely a read error. The chain uses TRBV6-1 and TRBJ1-2; a possible D gene is TRBD1 (6 bases). The germline V and J ends were trimmed by 3 bases and 7 bases, with 18 bases remaining between them. The CDR3 sequence is 15 residues long. Germline V lookup: CDR1 MNHNS, CDR2 SASEGT. The CDR3, as DNA: TGTGCCAGCAGTGACGTGGGGGGGGCTGGAAGTGGCTACACCTTA. This encodes CASSDVGGAGSGYTL.

Remarks on this clonotype: An end of the junction does not agree with germline; a read error may underlie this. This chain connects TRBV11-3 to TRBJ1-1; 7 bases are a match to TRBD1. Germline V CDR1 and CDR2: SGHNT, YENEEA. The CDR3 consists of 13 residues. CDR3: CASSLAGGTQALF. DNA for the CDR3: TGTGCCAGCAGTTTAGCAGGGGGGACTCAAGCTCTCTTT.

Note on this clonotype: Germline and junction disagree at one end, which may indicate a read error. V usage is TRBV11-2 and J usage is TRBJ2-6; tentative D call: TRBD2 (6 bases). Looked up from germline, CDR1 is SGHAT and CDR2 is FQNNGV. The CDR3 has 16 residues. The CDR3 nucleotides read TGTGCCAGCAGCTTATCGCGGGATAGAGGGGCCGACGTCCTGGCTTTT. This codes for CASSLSRDRGADVLAF.

On this clonotype itself: The missing conserved phenylalanine or tryptophan at the end of this CDR3 makes a read error likely. The chain recombines TRBV6-5 with TRBJ1-1; no firm D call. The CDR3 covers 14 residues. CDR1 and CDR2 from the germline V gene are MNHEY and SVGAGI. Trimming took 0 bases from V and 2 from J, leaving 7 bases between them. The CDR3 is CASSYSRINTEAFV. Written as DNA, the CDR3 is TGTGCCAGCAGTTACTCGCGGATTAACACTGAAGCTTTCGTT.

The gene calls are TRBV4-2 and TRBJ2-1, with a possible D match to TRBD2 (7 bases). Germline V CDR1 and CDR2: LGHNA, YNFKEQ. The CDR3 is 15 amino acids. V shed 0 bases and J shed 8 bases, with 14 bases lying between them. The CDR3 spells CASSQDLRGGDEQFF. The CDR3 region has the DNA TGTGCCAGCAGCCAAGACTTAAGGGGGGGCGATGAGCAGTTCTTC.

Only a few counts were recorded for this clonotype. Given a much more abundant clone one base away, this may be a read error. The chain has TRBV12-3 or TRBV12-4 and TRBJ1-2; 7 nucleotides agree with TRBD1. After removal of 5 bases from V and 8 bases from J, the junction contained 5 bases not matched to a gene. CDR3 length: 12 amino acids. CDR3 nucleotide sequence: TGTGCCAGCAGTCCTAGGGGGCGAGGCTACACCTTC. This codes for CASSPRGRGYTF.

Comments on this clonotype: The conserved phenylalanine or tryptophan normally closing the CDR3 is absent here, so this likely arose from a read error. The J gene is TRBJ2-3, the V gene TRBV13; D is ambiguous. The CDR3 runs to 13 residues. Per the germline V gene, CDR1 is PRHDT and CDR2 is FYEKMQ (reference sequence). As DNA, the CDR3 is TGTGCCAGCTGCTTAGAGAGTGCAGATACGCAGTATTCA. Translating it yields CASCLESADTQYS.

Concerning this clonotype: The CDR3 does not end in the conserved phenylalanine or tryptophan, so this is likely a read error. This rearrangement joins TRBV10-3 to TRBJ1-4, with 10 bases matching TRBD1. Per germline, CDR1 ENHRY and CDR2 SYGVKD. The CDR3 is 15 amino acids. The CDR3 DNA is TGTGCCATCAGTCCCGGGACAGGGGATAATGAAAAGCTGTTTTCT. Translating gives CAISPGTGDNEKLFS.

V gene TRBV12-3 or TRBV12-4 combines with J gene TRBJ2-5, with D uncertain. The CDR3 covers 13 residues. V lost 3 bases, J lost 4 bases, and 9 bases lay in between. Here the CDR3 reads CASSLQGRETQYF. DNA of the CDR3: TGTGCCAGCAGTTTGCAAGGAAGAGAGACCCAGTACTTC.

By share, this clonotype ranks as medium-sized. The CDR3: CASSSGQGGHEQYF. The CDR3 nucleotides are TGTGCCAGCAGCTCAGGACAGGGCGGCCACGAGCAGTACTTC. The V gene is TRBV11-2, the J gene TRBJ2-7, with 8 nucleotides matching TRBD1. V lost 4 bases to trimming and J lost 5 bases; unmatched junction nucleotides: 7. Germline loops: CDR1 SGHAT, CDR2 FQNNGV. The CDR3 totals 14 residues.

V gene TRBV29-1 combines with J gene TRBJ2-5, with 14 bases lining up with TRBD2. CDR1 is SQVTM and CDR2 is ANQGSEA in the germline V gene. This CDR3 comprises 16 residues. CDR3 region: CSVDSGTSGSIVTQYF. The CDR3 bases are TGCAGTGTCGATAGCGGGACTAGCGGGAGTATTGTGACTCAGTACTTC.

This clonotype qualifies as medium-sized. V usage is TRBV6-6 and J usage is TRBJ2-2; D might be TRBD1 or TRBD2, each matching 5 bases. The CDR3 totals 11 residues. V was cut by 8 bases and J by 7 bases, with 8 bases left in between. The germline gives CDR1 MNHNY, CDR2 SVGAGI (reference sequence). The CDR3 DNA follows: TGTGCCAGCCGGGGCGGCGGGGAGCTGTTTTTT. Translation: CASRGGGELFF.

The chain is built from TRBV11-1 and TRBJ2-3; D possibly corresponds to TRBD2 (7 bases). This CDR3 has 13 amino acids. Per the germline V gene, CDR1 is SGHAT and CDR2 is FQDESV (reference sequence). As DNA, the CDR3 is TGTGCTAACCCGTGGCGGGGGCATGATGCGCAGTATTTT. This gives the protein CANPWRGHDAQYF.

Turning to this clonotype: Without the conserved terminal phenylalanine or tryptophan, this CDR3 likely stems from a read error. The rearrangement uses TRBV6-5 and TRBJ2-5; TRBD1 might be the D (5 bases). Germline CDR1 and CDR2: MNHEY and SVGAGI. This CDR3 comprises 14 residues. The DNA of the CDR3 is TGTACCAGCAGTTACTCGGGCAGGGCTGAGACCCAGTACTTA. This sequence encodes CTSSYSGRAETQYL.

This clonotype has ten or more counts. This chain links TRBV12-3 or TRBV12-4 with TRBJ1-5; D not certain. V gave up 3 bases and J gave up 6 bases, with 12 bases separating them. This CDR3 has 14 amino acids. The CDR3 DNA follows: TGTGCCAGCAGTTTTCGACTGTCTAGTCAGCCCCAGCATTTT. Translating gives CASSFRLSSQPQHF.

The chain combines TRBV11-2 with TRBJ2-2; maybe TRBD2 (5 bases). This CDR3 has 14 residues. Germline V lookup: CDR1 SGHAT, CDR2 FQNNGV. Trimming shortened V by 10 bases and J by 16 bases, and 28 bases separated the two germline ends. The chain's CDR3 is CANGSLGNTGESFF. Written as DNA, the CDR3 is TGTGCCAACGGCTCTTTGGGGAACACCGGGGAGTCGTTTTTT.

The sample holds many counts of this clonotype. The V call is TRBV2, the J call TRBJ2-3, with a possible D match to TRBD2 (5 bases). Trimming removed 5 bases from V and 6 bases from J, with 6 bases in between. Germline CDR1 is SNHLY and CDR2 is FYNNEI. This CDR3 has 11 amino acids. CDR3 in amino acids: CASSIADTQYF. CDR3 nucleotide sequence: TGTGCCAGCAGTATAGCGGATACGCAGTATTTT.

This clonotype was recorded at least ten times. This sequence joins TRBV6-2 or TRBV6-3 and TRBJ2-2; 7 bases agree with TRBD2. The germline V gene has CDR1 MNHEY and CDR2 SVGEGT. The length of the CDR3 is 16 residues. The ends lost 5 bases at V and 7 bases at J; junction bases unmatched: 13. DNA of the CDR3: TGTGCCAGCAGTGAACTTTACGGGCGGGAGATCGGGGAGCTGTTTTTT. Translation: CASSELYGREIGELFF.

Points on this clonotype: A read error may be the cause here, since a much bigger clone is one base away. The chain combines TRBV28 with TRBJ1-5; D perhaps matches TRBD1 (5 bases). Per the germline V gene, CDR1 is MDHEN and CDR2 is SYDVKM. The CDR3 totals 14 residues. Trimming cost V 2 bases and J 9 bases, with 14 bases left between them. Here the CDR3 DNA reads TGTGCCAGCAGTTTAGGGGTAGGGACGGGGCCCCAGCATTTT. It is translated as CASSLGVGTGPQHF.